This T cell receptor (beta chain) derives from a study of blood T cell repertoires in COVID-19. About the study: Sources were T cells, B-cell-depleted T cells, or PBMCs; the material itself was cDNA or gDNA.

As processed by the authors: Amplification with reference gene primers provided the estimates of nucleated cell counts. Profiling relied on immunoSEQ multiplex PCR, and the TCRdb table lists in-frame clones only, not all of them. V and J calls and clone size are given by that table; D and trimming were obtained from the DNA. The sample consists of approximately 400,000 clones, about 87% of them appearing once. The CDR3 runs 14 residues. Germline V gene lookup returns CDR1 LNHDA and CDR2 SQIVND (reference sequence). V was pared by 8 bases and J by 6 bases, with 12 bases of the junction left unmatched.

This sequence joins TRBV19 and TRBJ1-2; 7 bases are a match to TRBD1. The specimen was PBMCs or T cells enriched from blood (not recorded which). The TCR originated in a young man who had recovered from COVID-19. The CDR3 coding sequence is TGTGCCAGTCACAAAGTCGGACAGGAGGATGGCTACACCTTC. It translates to CASHKVGQEDGYTF.